A selection of T cell receptor beta chains follows, all from one sample in a study of T cell responses to AZD1222 COVID-19 vaccine. Measured with immunoSEQ multiplex PCR; TCRdb has only the in-frame clones, and not every one. Of tens of thousands of clones listed, about nine tenths are singletons. The specimen comprised peripheral blood, sampled 28 days after the second AZD1222 dose. These TCRs come from an adult who received the AZD1222 COVID-19 vaccine. The CDR3 runs from the conserved cysteine through the conserved F or W. The D gene is left open where the match is weak. Clone size is given for some rows only: seen once, a few or many times, or a class if the clone is expanded.

. | TRBJ1-2 | TRBD1 | TRBV2 | CASSQDRNSNYGYTF | TGTGCCAGCAGTCAGGACAGGAACTCAAACTATGGCTACACCTTC
once | TRBJ2-2 | TRBD2 | TRBV7-7 | CASRRGSGGPNTGELFF | TGTGCTAGCAGGAGGGGTAGCGGGGGGCCGAACACCGGGGAGCTGTTTTTT
. | TRBJ1-2 | . | TRBV5-1 | CASSPEGQVNLYGYTF | TGCGCCAGCAGCCCCGAAGGGCAGGTAAACCTCTATGGCTACACCTTC
. | TRBJ1-2 | . | TRBV9 | CASSPEGRGAGYGYTF | TGTGCCAGCAGCCCCGAGGGACGTGGGGCGGGCTATGGCTACACCTTC
. | TRBJ2-3 | . | TRBV5-6 | CASSLDRDGDTQYF | TGTGCCAGCAGCTTGGACAGGGATGGGGATACGCAGTATTTT
once | TRBJ1-4 | . | TRBV28 | CASSLQAVNEKLFF | TGTGCCAGCAGTCTACAGGCAGTTAATGAAAAACTGTTTTTT
. | TRBJ2-1 | TRBD1 | TRBV5-1 | CASSSSPGQVGQFF | TGCGCCAGCAGCTCCTCTCCGGGACAGGTGGGGCAGTTCTTC
. | TRBJ2-1 | TRBD2 | TRBV6-2/TRBV6-3 | CASSYWGGITSSYNEQFF | TGTGCCAGCAGTTATTGGGGGGGTATTACCAGCTCCTACAATGAGCAGTTCTTC
. | TRBJ1-2 | . | TRBV4-3 | CASSQGGGVDDGYTF | TGCGCCAGCAGCCAGGGTGGAGGGGTGGATGACGGCTACACCTTC
. | TRBJ1-1 | . | TRBV10-3 | CAVSNSPGVTEAFF | TGTGCCGTTTCGAATTCCCCAGGGGTTACTGAAGCTTTCTTT
. | TRBJ1-6 | . | TRBV4-1 | CASSHSLQFPNYNSPLHF | TGCGCCAGCAGCCACAGTCTACAGTTTCCGAATTATAATTCACCCCTCCACTTT
. | TRBJ1-1 | . | TRBV29-1 | CSAGEEKAFF | TGCAGCGCGGGGGAGGAGAAAGCTTTCTTT
. | TRBJ2-7 | TRBD1 | TRBV6-2/TRBV6-3 | CASSYGWTGSYEQYF | TGTGCCAGCAGTTACGGATGGACAGGGTCCTACGAGCAGTACTTC
. | TRBJ1-1 | . | TRBV7-9 | CASSLFPGGSTEAFF | TGTGCCAGCAGCTTATTTCCAGGAGGGAGCACTGAAGCTTTCTTT
. | TRBJ1-2 | . | TRBV28 | CASSSNWVIGGYTF | TGTGCCAGCAGTTCCAACTGGGTCATCGGGGGCTACACCTTC
. | TRBJ2-7 | TRBD2 | TRBV2 | CASNRLAGGYEQYF | TGTGCCAGCAACCGACTAGCGGGGGGCTACGAGCAGTACTTC
. | TRBJ2-5 | . | TRBV9 | CASSDNSETQYF | TGTGCCAGCAGCGATAACAGTGAGACCCAGTACTTC
. | TRBJ2-5 | . | TRBV5-1 | CASSLEQGTGETQYF | TGCGCCAGCAGCTTGGAACAGGGAACGGGAGAGACCCAGTACTTC
. | TRBJ2-7 | . | TRBV7-9 | CASSPGRYYEQYF | TGTGCCAGCAGCCCAGGACGGTACTACGAGCAGTACTTC
once | TRBJ1-1 | . | TRBV13 | CASSPPLRAEAFF | TGTGCCAGCAGCCCCCCCCTCAGGGCTGAAGCTTTCTTT
. | TRBJ1-1 | . | TRBV29-1 | CSVSRGNTEAFF | TGCAGCGTTAGTCGGGGTAACACTGAAGCTTTCTTT
. | TRBJ1-1 | TRBD1 | TRBV19 | CASSGQGNDTEAFF | TGTGCCAGTTCGGGACAGGGGAATGACACTGAAGCTTTCTTT
. | TRBJ1-4 | . | TRBV18 | CASSPNGGDEKLFF | TGTGCCAGCTCACCCAACGGGGGAGATGAAAAACTGTTTTTT
. | TRBJ2-5 | TRBD2 | TRBV3-1/TRBV3-2 | CASSQGLAGGGETQYF | TGTGCCAGCAGCCAAGGTCTAGCGGGGGGTGGAGAGACCCAGTACTTC
. | TRBJ2-3 | TRBD1 | TRBV6-6 | CASSRTGGVDTQYF | TGTGCCAGCAGCCGGACAGGGGGCGTAGATACGCAGTATTTT
. | TRBJ2-5 | . | TRBV11-2 | CASSLGQGIQYF | TGTGCCAGCAGCTTAGGGCAGGGGATTCAGTACTTC
. | TRBJ2-3 | . | TRBV7-2 | CASSLVGVGLADTQYF | TGTGCCAGCAGCTTAGTCGGTGTCGGTCTGGCAGATACGCAGTATTTT
. | TRBJ1-2 | . | TRBV5-6 | CASVWGGTGYTF | TGTGCCAGCGTCTGGGGGGGCACCGGCTACACCTTC
. | TRBJ2-7 | . | TRBV29-1 | CSVSTGQGRHEQYF | TGCAGCGTTTCGACGGGACAAGGCAGGCACGAGCAGTACTTC
. | TRBJ1-5 | TRBD1 | TRBV7-2 | CASSFGTGRQPQHF | TGTGCCAGCAGCTTTGGGACAGGGCGCCAGCCCCAGCATTTT
. | TRBJ2-7 | . | TRBV6-5 | CASSPGGGGNYEQYF | TGTGCCAGCAGCCCGGGGGGCGGGGGAAACTACGAGCAGTACTTC
. | TRBJ1-5 | . | TRBV11-2 | CASSLDEGRGNQPQHF | TGTGCCAGCAGCCTGGATGAGGGCAGGGGCAATCAGCCCCAGCATTTT
. | TRBJ2-3 | TRBD2 | TRBV27 | CASSFSGVSTDTQYF | TGTGCCAGCAGTTTTAGCGGGGTTAGCACAGATACGCAGTATTTT
few | TRBJ1-6 | TRBD1 | TRBV11-1 | CASQKGQGGNSPLHF | TGTGCCAGTCAAAAGGGACAGGGTGGCAATTCACCCCTCCACTTT
. | TRBJ1-6 | . | TRBV6-5 | CASSYSISVSPLHF | TGTGCCAGCAGTTACTCGATCTCGGTTTCACCCCTCCACTTT
. | TRBJ1-1 | . | TRBV19 | CASRVRGGVGNTEAFF | TGTGCCAGTAGAGTGAGGGGTGGTGTGGGCAACACTGAAGCTTTCTTT
. | TRBJ1-2 | . | TRBV12-3/TRBV12-4 | CASSLTGQGYTF | TGTGCCAGCAGTTTAACGGGACAAGGCTACACCTTC
. | TRBJ1-6 | TRBD1 | TRBV28 | CASSLSVGQGSGSPLHF | TGTGCCAGCAGTTTATCCGTGGGACAGGGATCAGGTTCACCCCTCCACTTT
. | TRBJ1-4 | . | TRBV3-1/TRBV3-2 | CASSQQNLGGEKLFF | TGTGCCAGCAGCCAACAGAACCTCGGCGGTGAAAAACTGTTTTTT
. | TRBJ2-3 | . | TRBV11-2 | CASSSSGGVASTDTQYF | TGTGCCAGCAGCTCATCCGGTGGGGTGGCCTCCACAGATACGCAGTATTTT
. | TRBJ1-5 | TRBD1 | TRBV27 | CASSRTSTGAHRSNQPQHF | TGTGCCAGCAGTCGAACTTCGACAGGGGCCCACAGATCCAATCAGCCCCAGCATTTT
. | TRBJ1-5 | . | TRBV5-6 | CASTLGRNQPQHF | TGTGCCAGCACCCTTGGTAGGAATCAGCCCCAGCATTTT
. | TRBJ1-4 | . | TRBV27 | CASSFQGPGREKLFF | TGTGCCAGCAGTTTCCAGGGGCCTGGTCGTGAAAAACTGTTTTTT
once | TRBJ1-1 | TRBD1 | TRBV11-3 | CASSARTGDEAFF | TGTGCCAGCAGCGCGAGGACAGGGGATGAAGCTTTCTTT
. | TRBJ2-2 | . | TRBV19 | CASSLQGFGELFF | TGTGCCAGTAGTCTCCAGGGGTTCGGGGAGCTGTTTTTT
once | TRBJ1-4 | . | TRBV5-4 | CASSDPTPGEKLFF | TGTGCCAGCAGCGACCCGACTCCGGGTGAAAAACTGTTTTTT
. | TRBJ1-5 | . | TRBV18 | CASSPAVGNQPQHF | TGTGCCAGCTCACCTGCTGTGGGGAATCAGCCCCAGCATTTT
. | TRBJ1-1 | . | TRBV19 | CASRVGVNTEAFF | TGTGCCAGTAGGGTCGGGGTGAACACTGAAGCTTTCTTT
. | TRBJ1-2 | . | TRBV20-1 | CSASQVSGSVDGYTF | TGCAGTGCTAGTCAAGTATCGGGCAGTGTCGATGGCTACACCTTC
. | TRBJ1-5 | TRBD1 | TRBV7-7 | CASSRDSNQPQHF | TGTGCTAGCAGTAGGGACAGTAATCAGCCCCAGCATTTT
once | TRBJ2-7 | TRBD2 | TRBV5-1 | CASSLAGGGTYEQYF | TGCGCCAGCAGCTTGGCGGGAGGGGGTACCTACGAGCAGTACTTC
. | TRBJ1-4 | . | TRBV6-5 | CASSTGPGEKLFF | TGTGCCAGCAGCACCGGACCGGGAGAAAAACTGTTTTTT
once | TRBJ2-2 | . | TRBV2 | CASRQGYTGELFF | TGTGCCAGCAGACAGGGATACACCGGGGAGCTGTTTTTT
. | TRBJ2-3 | TRBD1 | TRBV11-2 | CASSLEGTGVGTDTQYF | TGTGCCAGCAGCTTAGAGGGGACAGGGGTAGGCACAGATACGCAGTATTTT
once | TRBJ1-1 | TRBD1 | TRBV4-2 | CASSQVISGGQQNTEAFF | TGTGCCAGCAGCCAAGTGATCTCAGGGGGACAGCAGAACACTGAAGCTTTCTTT